This T cell receptor beta chain was found in a study of cytomegalovirus exposure and HLA in healthy donors. Study-wide results and caveats: It has been reported that TCR beta sequences accurately predicted the HLA-A and HLA-B alleles of most subjects. The study designated some 180 TCR beta chains cytomegalovirus-associated.

For this clone: The target antigen is unknown.

The primer mix had 60 Vbeta and 13 Jbeta primers. Sequencing was performed with immunoSEQ multiplex PCR; in TCRdb, only in-frame clones are kept and a portion is missing. The sample gives 150,000 to 200,000 clones, over 60% of which show up once; more than 5% is in the top ten. The germline V gene has CDR1 SQVTM and CDR2 ANQGSEA. The CDR3 has 14 amino acids. Trimming removed 4 bases from V and 3 bases from J; junction bases left unmatched: 4. The chain links TRBV29-1 to TRBJ2-1, with 9 bases aligning to TRBD2. The sequenced sample consisted of PBMCs. The TCR comes from a man in his forties or fifties in good health and CMV-seronegative. The CDR3 spells CSVVAGVLYNEQFF. The CDR3 DNA reads TGCAGCGTTGTAGCGGGAGTGCTCTACAATGAGCAGTTCTTC.